The clone carrying this T cell receptor (beta chain) appeared once. The sample originates from a study of shared clonotypes between healthy human individuals. Study-wide context: Samples came from a couple of female and a few male donors aged 18 to 49.

Germline V gene sequence: CDR1 MDHEN, CDR2 SYDVKM. Trimming removed 5 bases at V and 2 bases at J, with 14 bases between. The CDR3 extends over 15 amino acids. Produced via immunoSEQ multiplex PCR; TCRdb's table is partial and in-frame only. Of approximately 530,000 clones in the sample, almost 97% were seen once. The V call is TRBV28, the J call TRBJ2-3; D unclear. The TCR comes from a woman younger than 45 in good health. The sequenced material came from naive CD4+ T cells sorted from blood. Indicated subset: CD45RA+ positively selected. As DNA, the CDR3 is TGTGCCAGCAGTATTGGGATGAGTAACACAGATACGCAGTATTTT. Protein: CASSIGMSNTDTQYF.